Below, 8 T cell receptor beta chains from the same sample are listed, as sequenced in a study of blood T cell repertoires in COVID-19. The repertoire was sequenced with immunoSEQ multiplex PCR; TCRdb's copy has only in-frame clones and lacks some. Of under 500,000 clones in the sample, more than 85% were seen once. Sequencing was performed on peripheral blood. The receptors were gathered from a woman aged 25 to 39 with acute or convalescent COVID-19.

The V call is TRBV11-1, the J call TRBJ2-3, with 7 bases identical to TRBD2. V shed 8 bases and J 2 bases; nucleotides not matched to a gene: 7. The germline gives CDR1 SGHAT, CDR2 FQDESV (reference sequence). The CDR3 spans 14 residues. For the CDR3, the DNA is TGTGCCAGCGGGAGCGGGGTGTCCACAGATACGCAGTATTTT. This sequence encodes CASGSGVSTDTQYF.

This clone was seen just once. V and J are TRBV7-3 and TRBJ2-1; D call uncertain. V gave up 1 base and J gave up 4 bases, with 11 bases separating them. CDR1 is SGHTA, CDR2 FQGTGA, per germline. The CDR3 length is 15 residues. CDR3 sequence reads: CASSLIPGEYNEQFF. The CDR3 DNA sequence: TGTGCCAGCAGCTTAATTCCCGGAGAGTACAATGAGCAGTTCTTC. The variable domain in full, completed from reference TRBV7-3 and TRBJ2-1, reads GAGVSQTPSNKVTEKGKYVELRCDPISGHTALYWYRQSLGQGPEFLIYFQGTGAADDSGLPNDRFFAVRPEGSVSTLKIQRTERGDSAVYLCASSLIPGEYNEQFFGPGTRLTVL.

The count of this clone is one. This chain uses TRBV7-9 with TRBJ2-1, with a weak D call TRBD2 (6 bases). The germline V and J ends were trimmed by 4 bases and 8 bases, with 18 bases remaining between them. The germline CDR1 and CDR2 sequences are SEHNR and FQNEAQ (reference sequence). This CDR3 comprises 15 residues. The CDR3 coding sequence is TGTGCCAGCAGCTCTAGAGTGGGACTCGACTATGAGCAGTTCTTC. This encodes CASSSRVGLDYEQFF.

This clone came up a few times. DNA for the CDR3: TGTGCCAGCAGCCCGTGGACAGGGTACGAGCAGTACTTC. It codes for CASSPWTGYEQYF. The V gene is TRBV3-1 (or the pseudogene TRBV3-2), the J gene TRBJ2-7, with 8 bases matching TRBD1. The CDR3 is 13 amino acids. The junction had 3 bases not matched to a gene; V was cut back by 4 bases and J by 4 bases. Germline V gene lookup returns CDR1 LGHDT and CDR2 YNNKEL (reference sequence).

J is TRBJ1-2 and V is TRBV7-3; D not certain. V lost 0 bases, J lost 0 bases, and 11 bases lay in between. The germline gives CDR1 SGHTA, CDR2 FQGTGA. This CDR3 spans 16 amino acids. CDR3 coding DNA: TGTGCCAGCAGCTTAACCTCGCTTCCTACTAACTATGGCTACACCTTC. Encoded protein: CASSLTSLPTNYGYTF.

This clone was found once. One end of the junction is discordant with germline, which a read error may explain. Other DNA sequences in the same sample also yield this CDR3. In DNA form, the CDR3 reads TGTGCCAGCGGTGGACAGGCAGGCGAGCAGTACTTT. Its protein product is CASGGQAGEQYF. V and J are TRBV2 and TRBJ2-7, with TRBD1 matching over 7 bases. The germline gives CDR1 SNHLY, CDR2 FYNNEI. The length of the CDR3 is 12 residues.

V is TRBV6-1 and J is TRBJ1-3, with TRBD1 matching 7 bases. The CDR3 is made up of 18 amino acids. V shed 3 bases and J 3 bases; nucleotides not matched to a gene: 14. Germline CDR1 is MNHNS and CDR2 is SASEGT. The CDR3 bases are TGTGCCAGCAGTGATGGGGTGGGCCAGGGGGGTTATGGAAACACCATATATTTT. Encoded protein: CASSDGVGQGGYGNTIYF.

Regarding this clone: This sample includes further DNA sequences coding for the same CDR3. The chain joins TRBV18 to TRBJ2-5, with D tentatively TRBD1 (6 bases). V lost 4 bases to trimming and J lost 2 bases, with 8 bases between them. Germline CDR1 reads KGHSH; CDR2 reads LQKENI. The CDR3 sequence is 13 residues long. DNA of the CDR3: TGTGCCAGCTCACGGGGGCAGCAAGAGACCCAGTACTTC. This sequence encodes CASSRGQQETQYF. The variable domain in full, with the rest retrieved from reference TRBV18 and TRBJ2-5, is NAGVMQNPRHLVRRRGQEARLRCSPMKGHSHVYWYRQLPEEGLKFMVYLQKENIIDESGMPKERFSAEFPKEGPSILRIQQVVRGDSAAYFCASSRGQQETQYFGPGTRLLVL.